A selection of T cell receptor beta chains follows, all from one sample in a study of spatial heterogeneity in lung cancer. TCRdb reanalysed the 5' RACE reads using MiXCR and keeps one entry per CDR3 protein. The table has 11,000 to 15,000 distinct CDR3 sequences, approximately 4.5% seen once. Sequencing used lung tumor tissue, obtained at surgery. These receptors came from a female donor with early-stage non-small cell lung cancer. The CDR3 runs from the conserved cysteine through the conserved F or W. Each record gives: clone size, D gene, J gene, CDR3 length, V gene, CDR3 DNA, CDR3 protein. A D gene is named only where the DNA matches it firmly. A row's size may be missing; if present it is once, few, many or a size class.

clone_size: few; d_call: TRBD1; j_call: TRBJ2-5; cdr3_length: 13; v_call: TRBV27; cdr3_nt: TGTGCCAGCAGGCGCGACAGGGGAGAGACCCAGTACTTC; cdr3_aa: CASRRDRGETQYF
clone_size: medium-sized; d_call: TRBD1; j_call: TRBJ2-7; cdr3_length: 13; v_call: TRBV20-1; cdr3_nt: TGCAGTGCTTGGGACAGGGGGGTCCACGAGCAGTACTTC; cdr3_aa: CSAWDRGVHEQYF
clone_size: many; d_call: .; j_call: TRBJ2-7; cdr3_length: 12; v_call: TRBV30; cdr3_nt: TGTGCCTGCCTAAGGGACTCCTACGAGCAGTACTTC; cdr3_aa: CACLRDSYEQYF
clone_size: many; d_call: .; j_call: TRBJ1-1; cdr3_length: 11; v_call: TRBV2; cdr3_nt: TGTGCCAGCAGTGCCGGATTGGAAGCTTTCTTT; cdr3_aa: CASSAGLEAFF
clone_size: .; d_call: .; j_call: TRBJ2-6; cdr3_length: 16; v_call: TRBV7-4; cdr3_nt: TGTGCCAGCAGCTTTCCTACGGGCCCTGGGGCCAACGTCCTGACTTTC; cdr3_aa: CASSFPTGPGANVLTF
clone_size: many; d_call: .; j_call: TRBJ2-5; cdr3_length: 14; v_call: TRBV7-2; cdr3_nt: TGTGCCAGCAGCGCCCAATACGGCCAAGAGACCCAGTACTTC; cdr3_aa: CASSAQYGQETQYF
clone_size: large; d_call: .; j_call: TRBJ2-1; cdr3_length: 16; v_call: TRBV5-6; cdr3_nt: TGTGCCAGCAGCTTTCCGGGACGAACACTAGGGGATGAGCAGTTCTTC; cdr3_aa: CASSFPGRTLGDEQFF
clone_size: many; d_call: TRBD2; j_call: TRBJ2-1; cdr3_length: 17; v_call: TRBV20-1; cdr3_nt: TGCAGTGCCCCACTAGCGGGGACGGGCGTTACCTACAATGAGCAGTTCTTC; cdr3_aa: CSAPLAGTGVTYNEQFF
clone_size: .; d_call: TRBD2; j_call: TRBJ2-1; cdr3_length: 13; v_call: TRBV20-1; cdr3_nt: TGCAGCGAACTAGCGGGGGGTTACAATGAGCAGTTCTTC; cdr3_aa: CSELAGGYNEQFF
clone_size: many; d_call: .; j_call: TRBJ1-5; cdr3_length: 13; v_call: TRBV6-4; cdr3_nt: TGTGCCAGCAGTGAGCGCCAGTCTGGCCCCCAGCATTTT; cdr3_aa: CASSERQSGPQHF
clone_size: many; d_call: .; j_call: TRBJ2-5; cdr3_length: 12; v_call: TRBV18; cdr3_nt: TGTGCCACCACCAGAGGGAGGGAGACCCAGTACTTC; cdr3_aa: CATTRGRETQYF
clone_size: many; d_call: .; j_call: TRBJ2-3; cdr3_length: 15; v_call: TRBV20-1; cdr3_nt: TGCAGTGCTATAACGGGGGCCGTGAGCACAGATACGCAGTATTTT; cdr3_aa: CSAITGAVSTDTQYF
clone_size: few; d_call: .; j_call: TRBJ1-1; cdr3_length: 14; v_call: TRBV7-2; cdr3_nt: TGTGCCAGCAGCCCCGGACAGCTTAACACTGAAGCTTTCTTT; cdr3_aa: CASSPGQLNTEAFF
clone_size: many; d_call: .; j_call: TRBJ2-1; cdr3_length: 14; v_call: TRBV7-2; cdr3_nt: TGTGCCAGCAGCTTAGTAGGGGGGGTCCATGAGCAGTTCTTC; cdr3_aa: CASSLVGGVHEQFF
clone_size: many; d_call: TRBD2; j_call: TRBJ2-1; cdr3_length: 15; v_call: TRBV7-9; cdr3_nt: TGTGCCAGCAGCTCGAGCGGGAGGGGGAACAATGAGCAGTTCTTC; cdr3_aa: CASSSSGRGNNEQFF
clone_size: few; d_call: TRBD2; j_call: TRBJ2-7; cdr3_length: 15; v_call: TRBV27; cdr3_nt: TGTGCCAGCAGTTCTGAAGCGGGGGGGTTCTACGAGCAGTACTTC; cdr3_aa: CASSSEAGGFYEQYF
clone_size: many; d_call: .; j_call: TRBJ2-3; cdr3_length: 14; v_call: TRBV7-2; cdr3_nt: TGTGCCAGCAGTCTCAGATGGGGGGGCGATACGCAGTATTTT; cdr3_aa: CASSLRWGGDTQYF
clone_size: many; d_call: .; j_call: TRBJ2-1; cdr3_length: 17; v_call: TRBV24-1; cdr3_nt: TGTGCCACCAGTGAGTCAAAAACAGGGAGCTCCTACAATGAGCAGTTCTTC; cdr3_aa: CATSESKTGSSYNEQFF
clone_size: few; d_call: .; j_call: TRBJ1-2; cdr3_length: 15; v_call: TRBV24-1; cdr3_nt: TGTGCCACCAGTGATGGATCCGGGTCGGGCTATGGCTACACCTTC; cdr3_aa: CATSDGSGSGYGYTF
clone_size: many; d_call: TRBD1; j_call: TRBJ1-1; cdr3_length: 13; v_call: TRBV3-1; cdr3_nt: TGTGCCAGCAGCGACACAGGGGACACTGAAGCTTTCTTT; cdr3_aa: CASSDTGDTEAFF
clone_size: many; d_call: .; j_call: TRBJ2-7; cdr3_length: 13; v_call: TRBV30; cdr3_nt: TGTGCCTGGAGTGGGTACAGAACCTACGAGCAGTACTTC; cdr3_aa: CAWSGYRTYEQYF
clone_size: many; d_call: TRBD1; j_call: TRBJ1-6; cdr3_length: 13; v_call: TRBV20-1; cdr3_nt: TGCAGTGCTAGGTCTAGGGGGCAGGCACCCCTCCACTTT; cdr3_aa: CSARSRGQAPLHF
clone_size: few; d_call: .; j_call: TRBJ1-1; cdr3_length: 14; v_call: TRBV12-3/TRBV12-4; cdr3_nt: TGTGCCAGCAGTTTACGAGCAGGGAACACTGAAGCTTTCTTT; cdr3_aa: CASSLRAGNTEAFF
clone_size: medium-sized; d_call: TRBD2; j_call: TRBJ2-1; cdr3_length: 14; v_call: TRBV30; cdr3_nt: TGTGCCTGGAGCAAGCGGGGGGGCTACAATGAGCAGTTCTTC; cdr3_aa: CAWSKRGGYNEQFF
clone_size: many; d_call: .; j_call: TRBJ2-7; cdr3_length: 11; v_call: TRBV7-2; cdr3_nt: TGTGCCAGCAGCTTATACTACGAGCAGTACTTC; cdr3_aa: CASSLYYEQYF
clone_size: many; d_call: TRBD2; j_call: TRBJ2-1; cdr3_length: 14; v_call: TRBV19; cdr3_nt: TGTGCCGCCGGGGGGGCGAGCTCCTACAATGAGCAGTTCTTC; cdr3_aa: CAAGGASSYNEQFF
clone_size: many; d_call: .; j_call: TRBJ1-2; cdr3_length: 13; v_call: TRBV9; cdr3_nt: TGTGCCAGCAGTTCGACAACTAACTATGGCTACACCTTC; cdr3_aa: CASSSTTNYGYTF
clone_size: .; d_call: TRBD2; j_call: TRBJ2-5; cdr3_length: 18; v_call: TRBV14; cdr3_nt: TGTGCCAGTAGCCAATTCGCGGGACTAGCGGGAGGAGGCGAGACCCAGTACTTC; cdr3_aa: CASSQFAGLAGGGETQYF
clone_size: many; d_call: .; j_call: TRBJ2-6; cdr3_length: 15; v_call: TRBV27; cdr3_nt: TGTGCCAGCAGTGCCCCCTCCGCTGGGGCCAACGTCCTGACTTTC; cdr3_aa: CASSAPSAGANVLTF
clone_size: many; d_call: TRBD2; j_call: TRBJ2-3; cdr3_length: 17; v_call: TRBV5-5; cdr3_nt: TGTGCCAGCAGCTTAACGTTACTAGCGGGGGGCCCAGATACGCAGTATTTT; cdr3_aa: CASSLTLLAGGPDTQYF
clone_size: many; d_call: .; j_call: TRBJ2-7; cdr3_length: 13; v_call: TRBV12-3/TRBV12-4; cdr3_nt: TGTGCCAGCAGTTTTGGGCAGGGCTACGAGCAGTACTTC; cdr3_aa: CASSFGQGYEQYF
clone_size: many; d_call: .; j_call: TRBJ2-2; cdr3_length: 14; v_call: TRBV20-1; cdr3_nt: TGCAGTGCAAACAGGGGGGGTATCACCGGGGAGCTGTTTTTT; cdr3_aa: CSANRGGITGELFF
clone_size: medium-sized; d_call: TRBD2; j_call: TRBJ2-1; cdr3_length: 18; v_call: TRBV27; cdr3_nt: TGTGCCAGCAGTTTACGCGGACTAGCGGGGGGTCTCTACAATGAGCAGTTCTTC; cdr3_aa: CASSLRGLAGGLYNEQFF
clone_size: many; d_call: .; j_call: TRBJ1-1; cdr3_length: 13; v_call: TRBV5-1; cdr3_nt: TGCGCCAGCAGCTTGCTGGGGGGCGATTCCGCTTTCTTT; cdr3_aa: CASSLLGGDSAFF
clone_size: medium-sized; d_call: .; j_call: TRBJ1-4; cdr3_length: 15; v_call: TRBV20-1; cdr3_nt: TGCAGTGCCACACCACGACAGGCCCTTAATGAAAAACTGTTTTTT; cdr3_aa: CSATPRQALNEKLFF
clone_size: medium-sized; d_call: .; j_call: TRBJ1-2; cdr3_length: 16; v_call: TRBV4-3; cdr3_nt: TGCGCCAGCAGCCCCATCACTAAGACAGGAAACTATGGCTACACCTTC; cdr3_aa: CASSPITKTGNYGYTF
clone_size: many; d_call: TRBD1; j_call: TRBJ1-2; cdr3_length: 14; v_call: TRBV28; cdr3_nt: TGTGCCAGCAGTTTACCGACAGGGAGAAGTGGCTACACCTTC; cdr3_aa: CASSLPTGRSGYTF
clone_size: many; d_call: .; j_call: TRBJ2-6; cdr3_length: 16; v_call: TRBV11-2; cdr3_nt: TGTGCCAGCACCCATTGGGGTGTCTCTGGGGCCAACGTCCTGACTTTC; cdr3_aa: CASTHWGVSGANVLTF
clone_size: many; d_call: .; j_call: TRBJ2-1; cdr3_length: 12; v_call: TRBV9; cdr3_nt: TGTGCCAGCAGCGTAGCGGAGAATGAGCAGTTCTTC; cdr3_aa: CASSVAENEQFF
clone_size: many; d_call: .; j_call: TRBJ2-5; cdr3_length: 12; v_call: TRBV13; cdr3_nt: TGTGCCAGCAGCTCAGTGGGAGAGACCCAGTACTTC; cdr3_aa: CASSSVGETQYF
clone_size: many; d_call: .; j_call: TRBJ2-1; cdr3_length: 18; v_call: TRBV21-1; cdr3_nt: TGTGCCAGCACCAATGAGGAGGGGTGGGTAATGTCCTACAATGAGCAGTTCTTC; cdr3_aa: CASTNEEGWVMSYNEQFF
clone_size: many; d_call: TRBD2; j_call: TRBJ2-7; cdr3_length: 12; v_call: TRBV6-1; cdr3_nt: TGTGCCAGTTTGCGGGGGGCCTACGAGCAGTACTTC; cdr3_aa: CASLRGAYEQYF
clone_size: .; d_call: .; j_call: TRBJ1-1; cdr3_length: 14; v_call: TRBV28; cdr3_nt: TGTGCCAGCAGTTTAGAGGGCGTGAACACTGAAGCTTTCTTT; cdr3_aa: CASSLEGVNTEAFF
clone_size: .; d_call: .; j_call: TRBJ1-6; cdr3_length: 14; v_call: TRBV6-6; cdr3_nt: TGTGCCAGCAGTCCGACAGACTATAATTCACCCCTCCACTTT; cdr3_aa: CASSPTDYNSPLHF
clone_size: many; d_call: .; j_call: TRBJ2-3; cdr3_length: 12; v_call: TRBV20-1; cdr3_nt: TGCAGTGGGACCCGAAGGACAGATACGCAGTATTTT; cdr3_aa: CSGTRRTDTQYF
clone_size: once; d_call: .; j_call: TRBJ1-1; cdr3_length: 13; v_call: TRBV6-5; cdr3_nt: TGTGCCAGCAGTTACGTCTATGGCAGAGAAGCTTTCTTT; cdr3_aa: CASSYVYGREAFF
clone_size: many; d_call: .; j_call: TRBJ1-5; cdr3_length: 15; v_call: TRBV7-9; cdr3_nt: TGTGCCAGCAGCCCCGGGACAACCGATAATCAGCCCCAGCATTTT; cdr3_aa: CASSPGTTDNQPQHF
clone_size: many; d_call: .; j_call: TRBJ1-2; cdr3_length: 14; v_call: TRBV20-1; cdr3_nt: TGCAGTGCGTGGACGTCGATCATTTCCTATGGCTACACCTTC; cdr3_aa: CSAWTSIISYGYTF
clone_size: many; d_call: .; j_call: TRBJ2-2; cdr3_length: 13; v_call: TRBV7-7; cdr3_nt: TGTGCTAGCAGCTTGACAGACACCGGGGAGCTGTTTTTT; cdr3_aa: CASSLTDTGELFF
clone_size: medium-sized; d_call: .; j_call: TRBJ2-5; cdr3_length: 13; v_call: TRBV7-8; cdr3_nt: TGTGCCAGCAGCTTAGATAGGGAAGAGACCCAGTACTTC; cdr3_aa: CASSLDREETQYF
clone_size: many; d_call: TRBD1; j_call: TRBJ2-5; cdr3_length: 12; v_call: TRBV6-2/TRBV6-3; cdr3_nt: TGTGCCAGCAAAGGACAGGGGAAGACCCAGTACTTC; cdr3_aa: CASKGQGKTQYF
clone_size: many; d_call: .; j_call: TRBJ2-6; cdr3_length: 14; v_call: TRBV5-4; cdr3_nt: TGTGCCACACGAAAGGCCTCTGGGGCCAACGTCCTGACTTTC; cdr3_aa: CATRKASGANVLTF
clone_size: many; d_call: TRBD2; j_call: TRBJ2-5; cdr3_length: 19; v_call: TRBV5-1; cdr3_nt: TGCGCCAGCAGCACCATCCCAGGACTAGCGGGGGGGCTTGTTGATACCCAGTACTTC; cdr3_aa: CASSTIPGLAGGLVDTQYF
clone_size: many; d_call: TRBD1; j_call: TRBJ2-2; cdr3_length: 15; v_call: TRBV7-9; cdr3_nt: TGTGCCAGCAGCTTCGGGACAGGTAGCACCGGGGAGCTGTTTTTT; cdr3_aa: CASSFGTGSTGELFF
clone_size: many; d_call: TRBD1; j_call: TRBJ1-1; cdr3_length: 16; v_call: TRBV5-6; cdr3_nt: TGTGCCAGCAGCTTGGCGACAGGGAGGGCGAACACTGAAGCTTTCTTT; cdr3_aa: CASSLATGRANTEAFF
clone_size: medium-sized; d_call: .; j_call: TRBJ1-6; cdr3_length: 17; v_call: TRBV5-1; cdr3_nt: TGCGCCAGCAGCTTGGAAGCGAGATTTTACTATAATTCACCCCTCCACTTT; cdr3_aa: CASSLEARFYYNSPLHF
clone_size: many; d_call: .; j_call: TRBJ2-2; cdr3_length: 12; v_call: TRBV28; cdr3_nt: TGTGCCAGCAGGGGGGACACCGGGGAGCTGTTTTTT; cdr3_aa: CASRGDTGELFF